This T cell receptor (beta chain) was recorded in a study of OX40 agonist ivuxolimab in advanced cancers. Study overall: Participants averaged approximately 60 years of age (range about 23 to 80) and were around 85% male. Study-wide results and limits: Antigen specificity of clonally expanded peripheral T cells was not established.

This table comes from immunoSEQ multiplex PCR, and its TCRdb copy is limited to in-frame clones, with some not included. The profile shows fewer than 55,000 clones, 75% to 90% of them singletons. The germline CDR1 and CDR2 sequences are MDHEN and SYDVKM. V shed 6 bases, J shed 3 bases, and the junction held 8 bases outside the gene matches. The CDR3 covers 16 residues. In regard to this clone: Antigen unknown.

Systemic immunosuppression or autoimmune disease history was grounds to exclude patients. The investigators sampled blood at baseline, at cycle 4 day 1, and at cycle 7 day 1. The sequences come from CD4+ or CD8+ T cells sorted from blood, collected in a trial of the OX40 agonist ivuxolimab. The sequence derives from an adult with an advanced solid tumor such as melanoma, head and neck, liver or kidney cancer. V and J are TRBV28 and TRBJ2-5; 12 bases map to TRBD1. CDR3 in amino acids: CASSLSGTGGKETQYF. CDR3 coding DNA: TGTGCCAGCAGCCTCTCTGGGACAGGGGGCAAAGAGACCCAGTACTTC.